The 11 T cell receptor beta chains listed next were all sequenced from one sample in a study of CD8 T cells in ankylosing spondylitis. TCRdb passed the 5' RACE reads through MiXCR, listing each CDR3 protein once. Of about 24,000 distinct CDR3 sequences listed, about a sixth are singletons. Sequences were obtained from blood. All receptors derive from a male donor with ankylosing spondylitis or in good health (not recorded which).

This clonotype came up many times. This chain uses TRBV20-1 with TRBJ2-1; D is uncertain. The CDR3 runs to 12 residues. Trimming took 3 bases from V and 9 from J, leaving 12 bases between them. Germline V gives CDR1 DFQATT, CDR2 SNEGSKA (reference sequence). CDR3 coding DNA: TGCAGTGCTAGGCGTCCTCCGGGTGAGCAGTTCTTC. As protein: CSARRPPGEQFF.

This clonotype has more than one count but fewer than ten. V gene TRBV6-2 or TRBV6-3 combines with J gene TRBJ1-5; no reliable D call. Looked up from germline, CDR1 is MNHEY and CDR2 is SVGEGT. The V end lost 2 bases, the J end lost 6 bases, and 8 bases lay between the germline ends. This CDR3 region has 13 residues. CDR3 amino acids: CASSYQEGQPQHF. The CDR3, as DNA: TGTGCCAGCAGTTACCAGGAGGGTCAGCCCCAGCATTTT.

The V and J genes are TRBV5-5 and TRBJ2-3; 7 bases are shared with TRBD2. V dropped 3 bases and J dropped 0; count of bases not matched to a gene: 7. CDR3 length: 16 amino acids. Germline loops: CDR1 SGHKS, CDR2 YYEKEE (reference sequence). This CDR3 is CASSWSSGTSTDTQYF. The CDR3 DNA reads TGTGCCAGCAGCTGGTCTAGCGGCACCAGCACAGATACGCAGTATTTT.

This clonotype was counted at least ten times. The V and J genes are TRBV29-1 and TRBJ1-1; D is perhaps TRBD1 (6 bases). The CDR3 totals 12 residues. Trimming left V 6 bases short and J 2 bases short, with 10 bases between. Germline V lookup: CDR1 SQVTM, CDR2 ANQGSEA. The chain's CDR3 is CSVYRVNTEAFF. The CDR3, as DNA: TGCAGCGTGTACAGGGTAAACACTGAAGCTTTCTTT.

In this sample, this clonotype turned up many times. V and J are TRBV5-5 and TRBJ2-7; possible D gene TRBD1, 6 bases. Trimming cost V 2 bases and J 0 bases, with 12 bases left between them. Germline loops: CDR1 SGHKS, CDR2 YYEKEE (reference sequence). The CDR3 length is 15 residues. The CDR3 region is CASSLYREVSYEQYF. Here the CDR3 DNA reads TGTGCCAGCAGCTTATACAGGGAAGTCTCCTACGAGCAGTACTTC.

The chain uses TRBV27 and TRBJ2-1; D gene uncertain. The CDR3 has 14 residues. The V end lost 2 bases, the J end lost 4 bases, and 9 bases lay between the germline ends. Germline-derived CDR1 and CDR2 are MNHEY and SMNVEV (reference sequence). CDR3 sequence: CASSLVGYYNEQFF. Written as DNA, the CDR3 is TGTGCCAGCAGTTTAGTAGGTTATTACAATGAGCAGTTCTTC.

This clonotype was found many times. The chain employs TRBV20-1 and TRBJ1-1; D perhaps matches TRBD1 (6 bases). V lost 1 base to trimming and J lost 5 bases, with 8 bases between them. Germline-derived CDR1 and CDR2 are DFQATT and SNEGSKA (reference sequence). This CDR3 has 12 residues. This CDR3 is CSARARGTEAFF. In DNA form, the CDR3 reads TGCAGTGCTAGAGCCAGGGGAACTGAAGCTTTCTTT.

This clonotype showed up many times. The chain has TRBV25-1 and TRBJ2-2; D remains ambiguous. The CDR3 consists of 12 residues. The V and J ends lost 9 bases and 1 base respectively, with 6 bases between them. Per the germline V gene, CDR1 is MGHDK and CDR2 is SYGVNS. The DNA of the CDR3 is TGTGCCAGACCCTGGAACACCGGGGAGCTGTTTTTT. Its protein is CARPWNTGELFF.

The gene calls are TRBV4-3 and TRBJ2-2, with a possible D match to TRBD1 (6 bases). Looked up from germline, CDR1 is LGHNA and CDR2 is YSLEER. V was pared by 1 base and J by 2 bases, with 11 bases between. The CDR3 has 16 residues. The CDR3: CASSQGQDPNTGELFF. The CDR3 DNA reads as TGCGCCAGCAGCCAAGGACAGGACCCAAACACCGGGGAGCTGTTTTTT.

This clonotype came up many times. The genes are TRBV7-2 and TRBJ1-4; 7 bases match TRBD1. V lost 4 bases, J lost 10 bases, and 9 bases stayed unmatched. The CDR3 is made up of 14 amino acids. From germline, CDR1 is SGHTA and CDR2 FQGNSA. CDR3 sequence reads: CASSSQGQTGKLFF. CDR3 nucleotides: TGTGCCAGCAGCTCCCAGGGACAGACGGGAAAACTGTTTTTT.

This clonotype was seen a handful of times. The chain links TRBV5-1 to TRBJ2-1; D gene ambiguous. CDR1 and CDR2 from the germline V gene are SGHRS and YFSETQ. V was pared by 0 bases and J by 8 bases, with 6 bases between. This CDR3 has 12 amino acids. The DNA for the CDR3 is TGCGCCAGCAGCTTGGCGTCGGATGAGCAGTTCTTC. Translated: CASSLASDEQFF.